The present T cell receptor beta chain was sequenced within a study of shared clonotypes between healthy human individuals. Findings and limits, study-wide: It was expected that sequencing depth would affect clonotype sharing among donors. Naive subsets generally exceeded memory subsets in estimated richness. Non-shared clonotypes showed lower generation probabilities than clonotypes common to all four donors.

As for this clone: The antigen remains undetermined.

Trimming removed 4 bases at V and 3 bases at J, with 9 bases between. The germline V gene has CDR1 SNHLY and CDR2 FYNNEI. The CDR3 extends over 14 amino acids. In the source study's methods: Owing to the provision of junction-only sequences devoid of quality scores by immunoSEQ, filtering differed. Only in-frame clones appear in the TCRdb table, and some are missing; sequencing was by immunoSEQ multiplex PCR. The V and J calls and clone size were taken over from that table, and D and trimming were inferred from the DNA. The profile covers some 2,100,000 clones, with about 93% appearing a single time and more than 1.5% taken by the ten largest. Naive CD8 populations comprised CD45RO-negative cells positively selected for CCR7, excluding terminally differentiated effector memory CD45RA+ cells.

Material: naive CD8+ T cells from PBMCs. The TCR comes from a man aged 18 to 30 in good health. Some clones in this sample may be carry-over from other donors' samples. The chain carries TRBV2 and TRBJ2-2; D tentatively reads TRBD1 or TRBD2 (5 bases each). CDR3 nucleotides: TGTGCCAGCAGTGCGTGGGGGTACACCGGGGAGCTGTTTTTT. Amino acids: CASSAWGYTGELFF.